The 23 T cell receptor beta chains below come from one sample, sequenced in a study of shared clonotypes between healthy human individuals. CD45RO negativity and positive selection for CCR7 defined naive CD8 cells, a population that excluded terminally differentiated effector memory CD45RA+ cells. Method: immunoSEQ multiplex PCR; TCRdb's copy keeps in-frame clones and lacks some. The table includes hundreds of thousands of clones, roughly 96% detected once. Sequenced sample: naive CD8+ T cells sorted from blood. These receptors all stem from a woman aged 30 to 39 in good health.

The J gene is TRBJ2-5, the V gene TRBV30; 11 bases are shared with TRBD2. The V segment lost 4 bases and the J segment 0 bases; nucleotides outside the gene matches: 7. The CDR3 consists of 16 residues. CDR1 and CDR2 (germline): GTSNPN, SVGIG (reference sequence). The CDR3 spells CAWTLGLADYQETQYF. In nucleotides, the CDR3 is TGTGCCTGGACCTTGGGACTAGCGGATTACCAAGAGACCCAGTACTTC.

The rearrangement links TRBV5-1 to TRBJ2-7; no firm D call. Between the trimmed V and J ends, which lost 2 bases and 2 bases, there was a span of 14 bases. This CDR3 comprises 15 residues. Looked up from germline, CDR1 is SGHRS and CDR2 is YFSETQ. DNA for the CDR3: TGCGCCAGCAGCTTTCGAGGAGCCCCCACCTACGAGCAGTACTTC. Residues: CASSFRGAPTYEQYF.

The chain couples TRBV25-1 to TRBJ1-2; D is unclear. Trimming shortened V by 4 bases and J by 0 bases, and 3 bases separated the two germline ends. There are 12 residues in the CDR3. Germline values: CDR1 MGHDK, CDR2 SYGVNS. The CDR3: CASSGANYGYTF. In DNA form, the CDR3 reads TGTGCCAGCAGTGGGGCTAACTATGGCTACACCTTC.

Points on this clone: Other DNA sequences in this sample translate to the same CDR3. This chain connects TRBV15 to TRBJ2-7; the match to TRBD1 covers 11 bases. The length of the CDR3 is 14 residues. Germline loops: CDR1 LNHNV, CDR2 YYDKDF (reference sequence). Trimming took 5 bases from V and 3 from J; bases not matched to a gene: 3. The CDR3 loop reads CATSGGTGGYEQYF. CDR3 bases: TGTGCCACCAGCGGCGGGACAGGGGGCTACGAGCAGTACTTC.

The rearrangement joins TRBV5-1 to TRBJ1-1; 10 positions match TRBD1. The trim removed 3 bases at V and 7 bases at J, leaving 18 bases unmatched. Germline V gene lookup returns CDR1 SGHRS and CDR2 YFSETQ. The CDR3 has 18 residues. The CDR3 region is CASSSGTGALPGGIEAFF. Here the CDR3 DNA reads TGCGCCAGCAGCTCCGGGACAGGGGCTCTACCTGGAGGGATTGAAGCTTTCTTT.

The chain has TRBV9 and TRBJ2-1; 8 nucleotides match TRBD2. The CDR3 has 21 amino acids. Per germline, CDR1 SGDLS and CDR2 YYNGEE. V trimming: 0 bases; J trimming: 3 bases; junction bases outside the gene matches: 20. The CDR3 DNA follows: TGTGCCAGCAGCGTAGCTCGGGACGGGATGCGGGAGGTGGAGGTCTACAATGAGCAGTTCTTC. Residues: CASSVARDGMREVEVYNEQFF.

The chain couples TRBV28 to TRBJ1-1; unclear D gene. The CDR3 consists of 14 residues. Trimming took 1 base from V and 3 from J, leaving 9 bases between them. In germline, CDR1 is MDHEN, CDR2 SYDVKM. CDR3 in DNA: TGTGCCAGCAGTTTATTGGTTATGGACACTGAAGCTTTCTTT. It translates to CASSLLVMDTEAFF. The full variable domain, with the rest looked up from reference TRBV28 and TRBJ1-1, is DVKVTQSSRYLVKRTGEKVFLECVQDMDHENMFWYRQDPGLGLRLIYFSYDVKMKEKGDIPEGYSVSREKKERFSLILESASTNQTSMYLCASSLLVMDTEAFFGQGTRLTVV.

The V call is TRBV5-5, the J call TRBJ2-1; D is uncertain. This CDR3 region has 17 residues. The V end lost 0 bases, the J end lost 4 bases, and 17 bases lay between the germline ends. Germline lookup yields CDR1 SGHKS and CDR2 YYEKEE (reference sequence). CDR3 amino acids: CASSLEGLRPLYNEQFF. The CDR3, as DNA: TGTGCCAGCAGCTTGGAAGGTCTGAGGCCATTATACAATGAGCAGTTCTTC. Full variable domain (outside the CDR3, taken from reference TRBV5-5 and TRBJ2-1): DAGVTQSPTHLIKTRGQQVTLRCSPISGHKSVSWYQQVLGQGPQFIFQYYEKEERGRGNFPDRFSARQFPNYSSELNVNALLLGDSALYLCASSLEGLRPLYNEQFFGPGTRLTVL.

The rearrangement uses TRBV13 and TRBJ2-3, with TRBD2 matching over 7 bases. The germline gives CDR1 PRHDT, CDR2 FYEKMQ (reference sequence). The CDR3 extends over 17 amino acids. The J segment lost 2 bases and the V segment lost 5 bases, leaving 13 bases of the junction unmatched. The CDR3 DNA is TGTGCCAGCAGCCGAACGAGGGCGGGAGTTGACACAGATACGCAGTATTTT. Translating it yields CASSRTRAGVDTDTQYF.

The chain combines TRBV4-1 with TRBJ2-1, with D unresolved. The CDR3 has 12 amino acids. Between the trimmed V and J ends, which lost 0 bases and 10 bases, there was a span of 7 bases. Germline V CDR1 and CDR2: MGHRA, YSYEKL. The CDR3 sequence: CASSQESSEQFF. In nucleotides, the CDR3 is TGCGCCAGCAGCCAAGAATCCTCGGAGCAGTTCTTC.

The rearrangement uses TRBV5-4 and TRBJ1-1, with D maybe TRBD1 (5 bases). The CDR3 extends over 15 amino acids. Per germline, CDR1 SGHNT and CDR2 YYREEE (reference sequence). V was trimmed by 4 bases and J by 4 bases, leaving 17 bases between them. The CDR3 region is CASSPLAGWSTEAFF. CDR3 nucleotides: TGTGCCAGCAGCCCACTCGCAGGGTGGAGCACTGAAGCTTTCTTT.

The rearrangement links TRBV6-1 to TRBJ1-1; possible D gene TRBD1, 5 bases. The germline V gene encodes CDR1 MNHNS and CDR2 SASEGT. The CDR3 sequence is 13 residues long. V was pared by 11 bases and J by 7 bases, with 20 bases between. The CDR3, as DNA: TGTGCCGGAAGTCGGGGGATAGATGATGAAGCTTTCTTT. Amino acid sequence: CAGSRGIDDEAFF.

The V call is TRBV13, the J call TRBJ1-1; 7 nucleotides line up with TRBD1. Germline V CDR1 and CDR2: PRHDT, FYEKMQ (reference sequence). The CDR3 is 13 residues long. V lost 5 bases and J lost 11; bases outside the gene matches: 11. CDR3: CASSGNRGPNAFF. In DNA, the CDR3 is TGTGCCAGCAGCGGAAACAGGGGCCCAAACGCTTTCTTT.

The V and J genes are TRBV28 and TRBJ2-7, with no clear D. The CDR3 has 13 amino acids. V gave up 2 bases and J gave up 0 bases, with 5 bases separating them. Germline-derived CDR1 and CDR2 are MDHEN and SYDVKM. The CDR3 reads CASSLRSSYEQYF. CDR3 nucleotide sequence: TGTGCCAGCAGTTTAAGGAGCTCCTACGAGCAGTACTTC.

This clone has just one count. V gene TRBV6-5 combines with J gene TRBJ1-5, with TRBD1 as a possible D gene (5 bases). Germline V gene sequence: CDR1 MNHEY, CDR2 SVGAGI. The CDR3 is made up of 15 amino acids. The V end was cut by 6 bases, the J end by 0 bases, with 12 bases between. CDR3 sequence: CASRPDSYSNQPQHF. The DNA of the CDR3 is TGTGCCAGCAGACCAGACAGCTATAGCAATCAGCCCCAGCATTTT.

This chain uses TRBV11-2 with TRBJ2-5; D might be TRBD2 (5 bases). Germline CDR1 reads SGHAT; CDR2 reads FQNNGV. The CDR3 runs to 14 residues. V was trimmed by 3 bases and J by 0 bases, leaving 8 bases between them. CDR3 nucleotides: TGTGCCAGCAGCTTTGTCGGGAACCAAGAGACCCAGTACTTC. This sequence encodes CASSFVGNQETQYF.

The chain employs TRBV27 and TRBJ2-7, with TRBD1 matching 7 bases. The CDR3 sequence is 14 residues long. The germline V gene encodes CDR1 MNHEY and CDR2 SMNVEV (reference sequence). With V trimmed by 4 bases and J by 3 bases, 6 bases remained unmatched. The CDR3: CASSYQGVGYEQYF. The CDR3 DNA sequence: TGTGCCAGCAGTTATCAGGGGGTTGGCTACGAGCAGTACTTC.

This clone has a single count. This sequence joins TRBV6-5 and TRBJ2-2, with D unresolved. The CDR3 covers 14 residues. Germline V lookup: CDR1 MNHEY, CDR2 SVGAGI. Trimming removed 6 bases from V and 1 base from J, with 9 bases in between. For the CDR3, the DNA is TGTGCCAGCAGCGACAACGTGAACACCGGGGAGCTGTTTTTT. Amino acid sequence: CASSDNVNTGELFF.

The chain recombines TRBV7-7 with TRBJ2-3, with a weak D call TRBD1 (5 bases). The germline V and J ends were trimmed by 5 bases and 2 bases, with 20 bases remaining between them. Germline CDR1 and CDR2: SSHAT and FNYEAQ (reference sequence). The CDR3 is 17 residues long. CDR3 DNA: TGTGCCAGCAGCCCGGAAGGACATCAGGGTCTCACAGATACGCAGTATTTT. As protein: CASSPEGHQGLTDTQYF. Supplemented by reference TRBV7-7 and TRBJ2-3, the full variable domain reads GAGVSQSPRYKVTKRGQDVTLRCDPISSHATLYWYQQALGQGPEFLTYFNYEAQPDKSGLPSDRFSAERPEGSISTLTIQRTEQRDSAMYRCASSPEGHQGLTDTQYFGPGTRLTVL.

V usage is TRBV7-3 and J usage is TRBJ2-1; TRBD2 matches 11 bases. Germline V gives CDR1 SGHTA, CDR2 FQGTGA. The CDR3 extends over 19 amino acids. V shed 0 bases and J 2 bases; nucleotides not matched to a gene: 9. CDR3 DNA: TGTGCCAGCAGCTTAACAGGGGTAGCGGGAGGGCCGCCCTACAATGAGCAGTTCTTC. It specifies CASSLTGVAGGPPYNEQFF.

Only one count was recorded for this clone. The chain carries TRBV11-2 and TRBJ2-5, with 7 bases identical to TRBD2. V was clipped by 5 bases and J by 11 bases; unmatched bases: 23. There are 17 residues in the CDR3. Germline CDR1 SGHAT, CDR2 FQNNGV. The CDR3 is CASSAHPGLADPTKQYF. As DNA, the CDR3 is TGTGCCAGCAGCGCCCACCCAGGGCTAGCGGACCCTACGAAACAGTACTTC. Combining the CDR3 with reference TRBV11-2 and TRBJ2-5 gives the whole variable domain EAGVAQSPRYKIIEKRQSVAFWCNPISGHATLYWYQQILGQGPKLLIQFQNNGVVDDSQLPKDRFSAERLKGVDSTLKIQPAKLEDSAVYLCASSAHPGLADPTKQYFGPGTRLLVL.

V gene TRBV4-1 combines with J gene TRBJ1-1; no clear D. Germline V lookup: CDR1 MGHRA, CDR2 YSYEKL. This CDR3 region has 13 residues. Trimming cost V 0 bases and J 4 bases, with 6 bases left between them. This chain's CDR3 is CASSQDWGTEAFF. The CDR3 DNA follows: TGCGCCAGCAGCCAAGACTGGGGCACTGAAGCTTTCTTT.

The rearrangement joins TRBV7-9 to TRBJ1-2, with 7 bases that match TRBD1. V lost 6 bases, J lost 6 bases, and 7 bases stayed unmatched. Germline V lookup: CDR1 SEHNR, CDR2 FQNEAQ (reference sequence). This CDR3 has 13 amino acids. The CDR3 bases are TGTGCCAGCAGTGTCATCGGGACAGATGGCTACACCTTC. This gives the protein CASSVIGTDGYTF.